This T cell receptor (beta chain) was sequenced for a study of blood T cell repertoires in COVID-19 (dated by TCRdb to the early 2020s). General notes on the study: The collaborator samples originated in the United States, Italy and Spain and spanned the acute and convalescent phases of COVID-19. The prospective study material was composed of cDNA or gDNA derived from T cells, B-cell-depleted T cells, or PBMCs. Deeply sampled blood TCRbeta repertoires from subjects exposed to, actively infected with, or recovered from COVID-19 were included in the dataset. The repertoires were released in a freely available public database intended as a resource for research on the immune response to SARS-CoV-2. The samples were drawn from the first 160 participants of the ongoing ImmuneRACE study and from 1,254 subjects provided by 6 global collaborators. The sample metadata nearly always contained a de-identified subject ID, COVID-19 status, age in years and sex. Where available, HLA class I and class II types were taken from metadata supplied by the sample provider and were not determined by assay-based typing.

Each collaborating institution followed its own protocols to collect whole blood in K2EDTA tubes. For TCRbeta analysis, collaborators shipped samples in one of three forms: frozen whole blood, isolated PBMCs, or DNA extracted from either of those sample types. The immunoSEQ Assay, a bias-controlled multiplex PCR, was used to amplify TCRbeta CDR3 regions from genomic DNA. For the original study's pipeline: Within the assay, amplification of reference gene primers was used to estimate how many nucleated cells each sample contained. Sequence reads were collapsed and filtered to measure the absolute abundance of every unique TCRbeta CDR3 rearrangement. For each sample, productive Simpson clonality was calculated as the square root of Simpson's diversity index across productive rearrangements. The immuneACCESS repertoire file appears here via TCRdb, limited to in-frame rearrangements. These files lack a portion of the clones; in checked studies, under half of the deficit traces to unresolved V genes, and the cause of the others is not known. V and J calls and clone size are as listed in that table; D and trimming were resolved from the DNA. The table for this sample lists about 220,000 clones; approximately 82% of them were counted only once. 3% to 4% of the sample goes to the ten largest clones.

The germline V gene specifies SGDLS as CDR1 and YYNGEE as CDR2. V loses 2 bases, J loses 0 bases, and the germline ends lie 8 bases apart. CDR3 length: 14 amino acids, cysteine to phenylalanine. Of the read, only the CDR3 DNA is kept; its 42 bases are in frame from base 1. Concerning this clone itself: It lacks a known antigen. The record has no base qualities; no much larger clone is one base away. Distinct nucleotide sequences in the sample also encode this CDR3.

The paper as a whole reports these results and caveats: How much clinical and demographic metadata was included differed by source and by participant, and the metadata was provided uncurated.

This sequence uses TRBV9 and TRBJ1-1; no D gene call is confident. The sequenced sample consisted of peripheral blood. The receptor was isolated from a woman of 80 years or more with acute or convalescent COVID-19. The CDR3 reads as follows: CASSVAPMNTEAFF. In nucleotides, the sequence is TGTGCCAGCAGCGTGGCCCCAATGAACACTGAAGCTTTCTTT.